The 23 T cell receptor beta chains below come from one sample, sequenced in a study of blood T cell repertoires in COVID-19. Some clones are missing from TCRdb's copy, which holds only in-frame ones; the method was immunoSEQ multiplex PCR. The sample consists of 250,000 or so clones, about nine tenths of them appearing once. The sequenced sample was peripheral blood. The source is a woman aged 25-40 years with COVID-19, enrolled during active disease.

The chain links TRBV5-4 to TRBJ2-5; 7 nucleotides match TRBD1. The CDR3 sequence is 14 residues long. CDR1 is SGHNT, CDR2 YYREEE, per germline (reference sequence). V was clipped by 5 bases and J by 2 bases; unmatched bases: 6. The CDR3 coding sequence is TGTGCCAGCAGACAGGGGCCCGAACAAGAGACCCAGTACTTC. It translates to CASRQGPEQETQYF. Supplemented by reference TRBV5-4 and TRBJ2-5, the full variable domain reads ETGVTQSPTHLIKTRGQQVTLRCSSQSGHNTVSWYQQALGQGPQFIFQYYREEENGRGNFPPRFSGLQFPNYSSELNVNALELDDSALYLCASRQGPEQETQYFGPGTRLLVL.

This chain joins TRBV5-1 and TRBJ2-5; 9 positions agree with TRBD2. V was pared by 0 bases and J by 5 bases, with 8 bases of the junction left unmatched. The germline CDR1 and CDR2 sequences are SGHRS and YFSETQ. The CDR3 covers 16 residues. For the CDR3, the DNA is TGCGCCAGCAGCTTGGATGGCGGGAGGGCTTCCGAGACCCAGTACTTC. It yields the protein CASSLDGGRASETQYF.

The chain uses TRBV4-3 and TRBJ1-2; TRBD1 matches at 10 bases. The ends lost 4 bases at V and 4 bases at J; junction bases unmatched: 6. Germline V gives CDR1 LGHNA, CDR2 YSLEER. CDR3 length: 15 residues. CDR3 protein: CASSLDRGRLYGYTF. The CDR3 DNA is TGCGCCAGCAGCCTCGACAGGGGGCGCCTCTATGGCTACACCTTC.

The chain recombines TRBV28 with TRBJ1-5; no firm D call. Germline CDR1 MDHEN, CDR2 SYDVKM. Trimming stripped 3 bases from V and 4 bases from J, with 4 bases between. The CDR3 is 12 amino acids. The CDR3 loop reads CASSFGNQPQHF. The CDR3 bases are TGTGCCAGCAGTTTCGGGAATCAGCCCCAGCATTTT.

The J gene is TRBJ2-1, the V gene TRBV29-1, with D possibly being TRBD1 (6 bases). V lost 3 bases and J 6 bases, leaving 12 bases between the germline ends. The germline V gene has CDR1 SQVTM and CDR2 ANQGSEA. The CDR3 is 13 amino acids. The CDR3 here is CSVDRYRANEQFF. The DNA of the CDR3 is TGCAGCGTTGACAGATACAGGGCCAATGAGCAGTTCTTC.

J is TRBJ2-7 and V is TRBV12-3 or TRBV12-4, with 7 bases fitting TRBD1. The CDR3 totals 12 residues. The J segment lost 9 bases and the V segment lost 6 bases, leaving 8 bases of the junction unmatched. CDR3 sequence (DNA): TGTGCCAGCAGCCTACCGGGACAGCCGCAGTACTTC. Amino acids: CASSLPGQPQYF.

This clone was seen a single time. The CDR3 nucleotides are TGTGCCAGCTCACCCCTGACTAGCGGGGGGGCGGATACGCAGTATTTT. Amino acid sequence: CASSPLTSGGADTQYF. The chain carries TRBV18 and TRBJ2-3; 14 bases fit TRBD2. CDR3 length equals 16 residues. Germline CDR1 reads KGHSH; CDR2 reads LQKENI. V was pared by 3 bases and J by 6 bases, with 5 bases of the junction left unmatched.

The CDR3 loop is CASKAGPGGGYTF. DNA for the CDR3: TGTGCCAGCAAGGCAGGCCCAGGGGGTGGCTACACCTTC. V gene TRBV6-5 combines with J gene TRBJ1-2; 7 bases are shared with TRBD1. V gave up 7 bases and J gave up 7 bases; unmatched junction bases: 9. The CDR3 contains 13 residues. CDR1 and CDR2 from the germline V gene are MNHEY and SVGAGI.

The genes are TRBV6-6 and TRBJ2-7; D might be TRBD2 (6 bases). Deletions cut 5 bases from V and 7 bases from J, with 27 bases between. The CDR3 sequence is 17 residues long. Germline CDR1 MNHNY, CDR2 SVGAGI (reference sequence). CDR3 residues: CASSRYDYGGARWEQYF. In DNA, the CDR3 is TGTGCCAGCAGTCGATATGACTACGGCGGGGCTCGTTGGGAGCAGTACTTC.

This clone was detected only once. The gene calls are TRBV7-2 and TRBJ1-4; D call uncertain. The CDR3 covers 13 residues. Germline CDR1 reads SGHTA; CDR2 reads FQGNSA. The V and J ends lost 5 bases and 5 bases respectively, with 9 bases between them. CDR3 coding DNA: TGTGCCAGCAGCATTCACACCAATGAAAAACTGTTTTTT. Amino acid sequence: CASSIHTNEKLFF.

This chain joins TRBV11-3 and TRBJ2-1; 10 bases are a match to TRBD2. The junction had 13 bases not matched to a gene; V was cut back by 5 bases and J by 9 bases. Per the germline V gene, CDR1 is SGHNT and CDR2 is YENEEA. This CDR3 has 16 amino acids. The CDR3 DNA follows: TGTGCCAGCAGCGGGGACGGAACTAGCGGGGTAGCTGAGCAGTTCTTC. This codes for CASSGDGTSGVAEQFF.

V gene TRBV21-1 combines with J gene TRBJ2-7; the tabulated D call, TRBD2, remains unverified against the DNA. TRBV21-1 is classified as a pseudogene. The CDR3 is made up of 18 amino acids. As DNA, the CDR3 is TGTGCCAGCAGCAAAGAATTCACCACCTACCTTGCGGCCTACGAGCAGTACTTC. Its translation: CASSKEFTTYLAAYEQYF.

This clone was counted once. This chain connects TRBV7-2 to TRBJ2-7, with D possibly TRBD1 on 6 matching bases. Germline V gives CDR1 SGHTA, CDR2 FQGNSA. CDR3 length equals 11 residues. The V gene lost 11 bases and the J gene lost 4 bases, with 12 bases spanning the gap. In nucleotides, the CDR3 is TGTGCCTCGGGGCAGGGGTACGAGCAGTACTTC. Protein product: CASGQGYEQYF.

The genes are TRBV3-1 (or the pseudogene TRBV3-2) and TRBJ1-6; 9 nucleotides line up with TRBD1. V shed 4 bases, J shed 7 bases, and the junction held 5 bases outside the gene matches. CDR1 is LGHDT and CDR2 is YNNKEL in the germline V gene (reference sequence). This CDR3 is built from 15 residues. CDR3 protein: CASSPGTGWNSPLHF. The CDR3 DNA reads TGTGCCAGCAGCCCTGGGACAGGGTGGAATTCACCCCTCCACTTT.

The chain carries TRBV5-4 and TRBJ2-3; the match to TRBD1 covers 9 bases. The V and J ends lost 4 bases and 4 bases, in that order; junction bases with no gene match: 7. The CDR3 is 15 amino acids. Germline assignment: CDR1 SGHNT and CDR2 YYREEE (reference sequence). CDR3 loop: CASSPGTGRADTQYF. The CDR3 region has the DNA TGTGCCAGCAGCCCCGGGACAGGGAGGGCAGATACGCAGTATTTT.

This clone was detected only once. The chain links TRBV27 to TRBJ1-6, with 8 bases aligning to TRBD1. The germline gives CDR1 MNHEY, CDR2 SMNVEV (reference sequence). With 5 bases clipped from V and 8 bases from J, the junction kept 8 bases outside the gene matches. The CDR3 is made up of 15 amino acids. In DNA form, the CDR3 reads TGTGCCAGCAGTACCCGGACAGGGTTATATTCACCCCTCCACTTT. It is translated as CASSTRTGLYSPLHF.

This clone was counted a single time. The V call is TRBV19, the J call TRBJ2-2, with D perhaps TRBD2 (6 bases). CDR3 length: 15 amino acids. V shed 4 bases and J shed 6 bases, with 15 bases lying between them. Germline lookup yields CDR1 LNHDA and CDR2 SQIVND (reference sequence). CDR3 nucleotide sequence: TGTGCCAGTAGTAGGGGGGATAGGACGCCCGGGGAGCTGTTTTTT. Residues: CASSRGDRTPGELFF.

The J gene is TRBJ1-1, the V gene TRBV7-9, with TRBD1 identical over 10 bases. After removal of 5 bases from V and 0 bases from J, the junction contained 9 bases not matched to a gene. CDR3 length: 17 amino acids. In germline, CDR1 is SEHNR, CDR2 FQNEAQ (reference sequence). The CDR3 here is CASSGRDRGTMNTEAFF. CDR3 nucleotides: TGTGCCAGCAGCGGCCGGGACAGGGGAACAATGAACACTGAAGCTTTCTTT.

This clone has just one count. This chain joins TRBV24-1 and TRBJ1-1, with 7 bases aligning to TRBD1. The trim removed 3 bases at V and 7 bases at J, leaving 7 bases unmatched. The CDR3 runs to 14 residues. CDR1 is KGHDR and CDR2 is SFDVKD in the germline V gene. The CDR3 sequence: CATSDGQVVDEAFF. CDR3 coding DNA: TGTGCCACCAGTGATGGACAGGTAGTGGATGAAGCTTTCTTT.

The chain recombines TRBV29-1 with TRBJ2-3, with D tentatively TRBD2 (6 bases). The CDR3 has 15 amino acids. Trimming left V 2 bases short and J 7 bases short, with 19 bases between. CDR1 is SQVTM, CDR2 ANQGSEA, per germline. The CDR3 protein is CSVESRTTPLYTQYF. The CDR3 DNA follows: TGCAGCGTTGAATCTCGGACTACACCCTTGTATACGCAGTATTTT.

V gene TRBV2 combines with J gene TRBJ1-6; the D gene is possibly TRBD1 (6 bases). V lost 6 bases and J lost 6, with 9 bases in between. The CDR3 is 13 amino acids. Germline values: CDR1 SNHLY, CDR2 FYNNEI. CDR3: CASRQGVNSPLHF. The CDR3 DNA follows: TGTGCCAGCAGACAGGGAGTTAATTCACCCCTCCACTTT. The complete variable domain, with remaining parts taken from reference TRBV2 and TRBJ1-6, reads EPEVTQTPSHQVTQMGQEVILRCVPISNHLYFYWYRQILGQKVEFLVSFYNNEISEKSEIFDDQFSVERPDGSNFTLKIRSTKLEDSAMYFCASRQGVNSPLHFGNGTRLTVT.

The chain carries TRBV5-1 and TRBJ2-1; 8 nucleotides align to TRBD2. CDR1 is SGHRS and CDR2 is YFSETQ in the germline V gene. Trimming cost V 9 bases and J 2 bases; bases outside gene matches: 7. This CDR3 comprises 14 residues. The CDR3 loop reads CATPGGEAYNEQFF. The CDR3 DNA follows: TGCGCCACCCCCGGGGGGGAGGCCTACAATGAGCAGTTCTTC.

This clone appeared once. Written as DNA, the CDR3 is TGCGCCAGCAGCCTGACAGGTGGAACACCCGGGGAGCTGTTTTTT. Its protein is CASSLTGGTPGELFF. This chain links TRBV5-1 with TRBJ2-2; weak D call: TRBD1 (6 bases). CDR1 and CDR2 (germline): SGHRS, YFSETQ. The V end lost 4 bases, the J end lost 6 bases, and 16 bases lay between the germline ends. The CDR3 loop spans 15 amino acids.